The 27 T cell receptor beta chains below were found in one sample sequenced in a study of T-cell reconstitution after alpha-beta-depleted transplantation in children. Construction of the TCRbeta library involved unique molecular identifiers. TCRdb called the PCR reads again in MiXCR, with one record for every CDR3 protein. There are more than 450,000 distinct CDR3 sequences in the sample; approximately 16% occur only once, and around 3.3% lies in the top ten. The sequenced sample was PBMCs from the stem cell graft donor, obtained from the stem cell graft. The source is a human donor who donated a stem cell graft to a child with acute lymphoblastic leukemia.

V is TRBV4-1 and J is TRBJ2-7; 12 nucleotides agree with TRBD2. The CDR3 spans 18 residues. J was trimmed by 2 bases and V by 7 bases; bases with no gene match: 15. Germline lookup yields CDR1 MGHRA and CDR2 YSYEKL. CDR3 protein: CASTPLAGGPFDAYEQYF. The CDR3 DNA is TGCGCCAGCACCCCACTAGCGGGAGGCCCCTTCGATGCCTACGAGCAGTACTTC.

In this sample, this clonotype turned up a few times. The rearrangement joins TRBV15 to TRBJ2-7; 9 bases fit TRBD1. The V gene end was trimmed by 1 base and the J gene end by 4 bases; junction bases not matched to a gene: 8. Germline V CDR1 and CDR2: LNHNV, YYDKDF (reference sequence). CDR3 size: 16 residues. The CDR3 sequence: CATSRGGTGRLYEQYF. In DNA form, the CDR3 reads TGTGCCACCAGCAGAGGGGGGACAGGGCGGTTATACGAGCAGTACTTC. The variable domain in full, completed from reference TRBV15 and TRBJ2-7, reads DAMVIQNPRYQVTQFGKPVTLSCSQTLNHNVMYWYQQKSSQAPKLLFHYYDKDFNNEADTPDNFQSRRPNTSFCFLDIRSPGLGDTAMYLCATSRGGTGRLYEQYFGPGTRLTVT.

This clonotype appeared a single time. The chain joins TRBV20-1 to TRBJ2-7; perhaps TRBD2 as D (5 bases). There are 13 residues in the CDR3. V was trimmed by 5 bases and J by 5 bases, leaving 16 bases between them. The germline gives CDR1 DFQATT, CDR2 SNEGSKA (reference sequence). The CDR3 region has the DNA TGCAGTGCTCTGCCGGGGATGGAGGACGAGCAGTACTTC. Translated, it gives CSALPGMEDEQYF.

This clonotype occurred a few times. J is TRBJ2-7 and V is TRBV29-1; 7 bases are shared with TRBD2. Germline CDR1 is SQVTM and CDR2 is ANQGSEA. The CDR3 is 13 residues long. V shed 4 bases and J 3 bases; nucleotides not matched to a gene: 6. The CDR3 loop is CSVAVGGFYEQYF. CDR3 bases: TGCAGCGTTGCCGTGGGGGGGTTCTACGAGCAGTACTTC.

There are a few counts of this clonotype. The chain is built from TRBV11-2 and TRBJ2-1; 11 bases match TRBD2. This CDR3 has 15 amino acids. The V segment lost 5 bases and the J segment 6 bases; nucleotides outside the gene matches: 6. Per the germline V gene, CDR1 is SGHAT and CDR2 is FQNNGV. CDR3 DNA: TGTGCCAGCAGCGGGGGGGGACTAGCGGCCAATGAGCAGTTCTTC. It yields the protein CASSGGGLAANEQFF.

The CDR3 sequence is CASSLPGDEKLFF. The CDR3 bases are TGTGCCAGCAGTTTGCCGGGGGATGAAAAACTGTTTTTT. The chain employs TRBV12-3 or TRBV12-4 and TRBJ1-4; TRBD1 is a possible D gene (5 bases). This CDR3 is 13 amino acids long. Deletions cut 3 bases from V and 6 bases from J, with 8 bases between.

This clonotype was counted only a few times. The rearrangement links TRBV20-1 to TRBJ1-4; 7 nucleotides line up with TRBD1. The CDR3 spans 15 residues. Germline V gives CDR1 DFQATT, CDR2 SNEGSKA (reference sequence). Trimming cost V 0 bases and J 8 bases; bases outside gene matches: 9. This CDR3 reads CSARDPGRGGEKLFF. The CDR3 region has the DNA TGCAGTGCTAGAGATCCTGGCAGGGGGGGCGAAAAACTGTTTTTT.

This chain links TRBV27 with TRBJ1-5; tentatively, D is TRBD1 (6 bases). Germline V gene sequence: CDR1 MNHEY, CDR2 SMNVEV (reference sequence). V was shortened by 10 bases and J by 11 bases, with 36 bases between the two germline ends. The CDR3 extends over 18 amino acids. The CDR3 DNA reads as TGTGCCAACCGGACACCGTACAGGGAAAAAAGGTTTGGAAGGGCCCAGCATTTT. Its protein product is CANRTPYREKRFGRAQHF.

This clonotype came up a few times. This chain uses TRBV9 with TRBJ1-1; D unresolved. Germline CDR1 and CDR2: SGDLS and YYNGEE. The CDR3 loop spans 13 amino acids. V gave up 0 bases and J gave up 4 bases, with 7 bases separating them. In DNA, the CDR3 is TGTGCCAGCAGCGTAGGTACAGCCACTGAAGCTTTCTTT. This gives the protein CASSVGTATEAFF.

The V call is TRBV5-1, the J call TRBJ2-7, with 12 bases identical to TRBD2. The germline V gene encodes CDR1 SGHRS and CDR2 YFSETQ. V lost 4 bases and J lost 4; bases outside the gene matches: 6. CDR3 length: 15 residues. The CDR3 DNA reads as TGCGCCAGCAGCCCGACGACTAGCGGGAGATACGAGCAGTACTTC. The encoded protein is CASSPTTSGRYEQYF.

CDR3 bases: TGTGCCACCAGTGATTTATATCGGACAGATACCAATGAGCAGTTCTTC. Its protein is CATSDLYRTDTNEQFF. The gene calls are TRBV24-1 and TRBJ2-1, with D possibly being TRBD1 (6 bases). Germline V gene data show CDR1 as KGHDR and CDR2 as SFDVKD. CDR3 length equals 16 residues. The V end lost 1 base, the J end lost 6 bases, and 15 bases lay between the germline ends.

This clonotype occurred a few times. This chain connects TRBV15 to TRBJ2-7; D call uncertain. V lost 3 bases to trimming and J lost 0 bases, with 9 bases between them. Per germline, CDR1 LNHNV and CDR2 YYDKDF (reference sequence). CDR3 length: 14 amino acids. CDR3 region: CATSSRDHSYEQYF. In DNA, the CDR3 is TGTGCCACCAGCAGTCGAGACCACTCCTACGAGCAGTACTTC. Full variable domain (outside the CDR3, taken from reference TRBV15 and TRBJ2-7): DAMVIQNPRYQVTQFGKPVTLSCSQTLNHNVMYWYQQKSSQAPKLLFHYYDKDFNNEADTPDNFQSRRPNTSFCFLDIRSPGLGDTAMYLCATSSRDHSYEQYFGPGTRLTVT.

This clonotype was picked up a small number of times. The V and J genes are TRBV18 and TRBJ2-7; D is perhaps TRBD1 or TRBD2 (5 bases each). The CDR3 contains 13 residues. V was trimmed by 2 bases and J by 3 bases, leaving 8 bases between them. Germline CDR1 reads KGHSH; CDR2 reads LQKENI. Written as DNA, the CDR3 is TGTGCCAGCTCACCAGATGGGGGCTACGAGCAGTACTTC. Translating it yields CASSPDGGYEQYF.

V and J are TRBV5-5 and TRBJ2-5, with unresolved D. V dropped 1 base and J dropped 2 bases, with 9 bases sitting between them. This CDR3 contains 14 residues. CDR1 and CDR2 from the germline V gene are SGHKS and YYEKEE (reference sequence). Here the CDR3 DNA reads TGTGCCAGCAGCTTGCACTGGGGTCAAGAGACCCAGTACTTC. It translates to CASSLHWGQETQYF.

The gene calls are TRBV19 and TRBJ1-5, with 8 bases lining up with TRBD1. The CDR3 covers 15 residues. Trimming took 3 bases from V and 1 from J; bases not matched to a gene: 2. Germline loops: CDR1 LNHDA, CDR2 SQIVND (reference sequence). CDR3 coding DNA: TGTGCCAGTAGTATGAACAGGGGGAGCAATCAGCCCCAGCATTTT. It is translated as CASSMNRGSNQPQHF.

In its sample, this clonotype was seen a few times. The genes are TRBV27 and TRBJ2-1; 10 bases fit TRBD1. The CDR3 covers 14 residues. V was pared by 10 bases and J by 0 bases, with 3 bases of the junction left unmatched. Germline V gene lookup returns CDR1 MNHEY and CDR2 SMNVEV (reference sequence). The CDR3 sequence is CATGQGGSYNEQFF. The CDR3 bases are TGTGCCACCGGACAGGGGGGCTCCTACAATGAGCAGTTCTTC.

In DNA, the CDR3 is TGTGCCAGCGGTGACGGTCCAAATCAGCCCCAGCATTTT. It encodes CASGDGPNQPQHF. This chain joins TRBV27 and TRBJ1-5; D is uncertain. Germline V lookup: CDR1 MNHEY, CDR2 SMNVEV (reference sequence). V lost 8 bases and J lost 4, with 12 bases in between. The CDR3 sequence is 13 residues long.

This clonotype showed up many times. The chain links TRBV12-3 or TRBV12-4 to TRBJ2-7, with 7 bases identical to TRBD2. The V segment lost 6 bases and the J segment 2 bases; nucleotides outside the gene matches: 7. The CDR3 totals 14 residues. The CDR3 DNA reads TGTGCCAGCAGCCTGGGGGGGGTAGCCTACGAGCAGTACTTC. Translation gives CASSLGGVAYEQYF.

The chain couples TRBV5-1 to TRBJ2-1, with D hard to call. This CDR3 spans 15 amino acids. Trimming cost V 4 bases and J 2 bases, with 13 bases left between them. The germline V gene encodes CDR1 SGHRS and CDR2 YFSETQ. The CDR3: CASSLISGAYNEQFF. The CDR3 nucleotides are TGCGCCAGCAGCCTTATTTCTGGGGCCTACAATGAGCAGTTCTTC.

The chain couples TRBV3-1 to TRBJ2-1; D perhaps matches TRBD2 (6 bases). The CDR3 is 17 amino acids. Trimming took 0 bases from V and 2 from J, leaving 14 bases between them. Germline V gene data show CDR1 as LGHDT and CDR2 as YNNKEL (reference sequence). CDR3 nucleotides: TGTGCCAGCAGCCAAGATCGGTGGGACTCGACCTACAATGAGCAGTTCTTC. Translating it yields CASSQDRWDSTYNEQFF.

This clonotype was picked up many times. The chain links TRBV9 to TRBJ2-1; no clear D gene. This CDR3 comprises 12 residues. V lost 0 bases, J lost 4 bases, and 2 bases lay in between. Germline-derived CDR1 and CDR2 are SGDLS and YYNGEE. CDR3 region: CASSVGYNEQFF. In DNA form, the CDR3 reads TGTGCCAGCAGCGTAGGTTACAATGAGCAGTTCTTC.

The chain joins TRBV5-1 to TRBJ2-1; a possible D gene is TRBD2 (6 bases). The V gene lost 3 bases and the J gene lost 10 bases, with 11 bases spanning the gap. The germline V gene has CDR1 SGHRS and CDR2 YFSETQ. The CDR3 contains 12 residues. The CDR3 loop is CASSWGDREQFF. In DNA, the CDR3 is TGCGCCAGCAGCTGGGGGGATCGGGAGCAGTTCTTC.

The DNA for the CDR3 is TGTGCCAGCAGCTTAGAGCCGTATCGGCTAGCGGCCTCCTACAATGAGCAGTTCTTC. Translating it yields CASSLEPYRLAASYNEQFF. This sequence joins TRBV7-7 and TRBJ2-1; 7 nucleotides agree with TRBD2. CDR3 length: 19 residues. V lost 1 base, J lost 0 bases, and 12 bases stayed unmatched. Germline V CDR1 and CDR2: SSHAT, FNYEAQ (reference sequence).

V is TRBV27 and J is TRBJ2-7; 11 nucleotides agree with TRBD1. Germline CDR1 is MNHEY and CDR2 is SMNVEV (reference sequence). The CDR3 extends over 15 amino acids. Trimming at V came to 2 bases and at J to 6 bases, leaving 6 bases not matched to a gene. CDR3: CASSLISGTGGEQYF. The CDR3 DNA reads TGTGCCAGCAGTTTAATCTCCGGGACAGGGGGCGAGCAGTACTTC.

This clonotype occurred a few times. This sequence joins TRBV19 and TRBJ1-1; tentatively, D is TRBD1 (5 bases). The germline gives CDR1 LNHDA, CDR2 SQIVND (reference sequence). The V and J ends lost 7 bases and 5 bases respectively, with 11 bases between them. The CDR3 has 12 residues. The CDR3: CASNAGRTEAFF. The CDR3 nucleotides read TGTGCCAGTAACGCAGGGCGAACTGAAGCTTTCTTT.

This clonotype was observed a few times. The rearrangement joins TRBV27 to TRBJ2-7; no definite D call. Trimming removed 5 bases at V and 1 base at J, with 9 bases between. The CDR3 totals 13 residues. The germline V gene has CDR1 MNHEY and CDR2 SMNVEV (reference sequence). CDR3 amino acids: CASSAPTSYEQYF. For the CDR3, the DNA is TGTGCCAGCAGTGCCCCGACTTCCTACGAGCAGTACTTC.

The genes are TRBV6-1 and TRBJ1-3, with no clear D. Germline-derived CDR1 and CDR2 are MNHNS and SASEGT. The CDR3 contains 17 residues. With 0 bases removed from V and 0 bases from J, the gap between germline ends came to 12 bases. The CDR3 nucleotides read TGTGCCAGCAGTGAAGCGCAAAGGAGCTACTCTGGAAACACCATATATTTT. Amino acid sequence: CASSEAQRSYSGNTIYF.